This is a list of T cell receptor beta chains from one sample in a study of OX40 agonist ivuxolimab in advanced cancers. TCRdb keeps only in-frame clones here, not all; method: immunoSEQ multiplex PCR. The data contain about 48,000 clones, 65% to 85% of them singletons. The sequenced sample was CD4+ or CD8+ T cells sorted from blood, obtained in a trial of the OX40 agonist ivuxolimab. These receptors were obtained from an adult with an advanced solid tumor such as melanoma, head and neck, liver or kidney cancer. The conserved cysteine and the conserved F or W are not part of the CDR3 here. Each record gives: CDR3 protein, clone size, J gene, V gene. Rows may omit the clone size; those that give it use once, few, many or a size class.

CDR3aa: ASCGDFRDTQY; abundance: once; j_gene: TRBJ2-3; v_gene: TRBV11-1
CDR3aa: SASLETQY; abundance: once; j_gene: TRBJ2-5; v_gene: TRBV20-1
CDR3aa: ASSWTPEGTEAF; abundance: -; j_gene: TRBJ1-1; v_gene: TRBV2
CDR3aa: ASSKDPGFNSPLH; abundance: -; j_gene: TRBJ1-6; v_gene: TRBV21-1
CDR3aa: ASSQGYRGRNEQY; abundance: -; j_gene: TRBJ2-7; v_gene: TRBV4-1
CDR3aa: ASSLGPNQETQY; abundance: -; j_gene: TRBJ2-5; v_gene: TRBV7-7
CDR3aa: ASSLGQDTDTQY; abundance: once; j_gene: TRBJ2-3; v_gene: TRBV5-1
CDR3aa: ASSPSSGLLTPGYGYT; abundance: -; j_gene: TRBJ1-2; v_gene: TRBV18
CDR3aa: ASSLRTGVVNEQF; abundance: once; j_gene: TRBJ2-1; v_gene: TRBV19
CDR3aa: ATSRRGGSEAF; abundance: -; j_gene: TRBJ1-1; v_gene: TRBV15
CDR3aa: ASRLDRLNTEAF; abundance: -; j_gene: TRBJ1-1; v_gene: TRBV19
CDR3aa: AWSLTPITYEQY; abundance: -; j_gene: -; v_gene: TRBV30
CDR3aa: ASSLIQSYEQY; abundance: -; j_gene: TRBJ2-7; v_gene: TRBV11-1
CDR3aa: ASSDSSGGYGELF; abundance: -; j_gene: TRBJ2-2; v_gene: TRBV2
CDR3aa: ASSQEKAGGQASKNIQY; abundance: -; j_gene: TRBJ2-4; v_gene: TRBV4-2
CDR3aa: ASTADPGYNEQF; abundance: few; j_gene: TRBJ2-1; v_gene: TRBV2
CDR3aa: ASSLDAGYEQF; abundance: once; j_gene: TRBJ2-1; v_gene: TRBV7-2
CDR3aa: SVGRGDQETQY; abundance: -; j_gene: TRBJ2-5; v_gene: TRBV29-1
CDR3aa: ASRRASANYEQY; abundance: -; j_gene: TRBJ2-7; v_gene: TRBV6-5
CDR3aa: ASSVSGDEQY; abundance: medium-sized; j_gene: TRBJ2-7; v_gene: TRBV6-1
CDR3aa: ASSLEAGGPYEQY; abundance: -; j_gene: TRBJ2-7; v_gene: TRBV5-1
CDR3aa: ASTGGRSYNEQF; abundance: -; j_gene: TRBJ2-1; v_gene: TRBV19
CDR3aa: SVRGRPTEAF; abundance: -; j_gene: TRBJ1-1; v_gene: TRBV29-1
CDR3aa: ASSTGQGRDTQY; abundance: -; j_gene: TRBJ2-3; v_gene: TRBV5-1
CDR3aa: ASSGLADPEY; abundance: -; j_gene: TRBJ2-7; v_gene: TRBV2
CDR3aa: ASSLDSSSYEQY; abundance: -; j_gene: TRBJ2-7; v_gene: TRBV5-1
CDR3aa: ASSQERLGRGQLQPYEQY; abundance: -; j_gene: TRBJ2-7; v_gene: TRBV4-2
CDR3aa: ASSSGGNTIY; abundance: -; j_gene: TRBJ1-3; v_gene: TRBV25-1
CDR3aa: ASSVAAGRGGFNYGYT; abundance: -; j_gene: TRBJ1-2; v_gene: TRBV9
CDR3aa: ASSLEPDVYGYT; abundance: -; j_gene: TRBJ1-2; v_gene: TRBV5-1
CDR3aa: AWSVPGGQPQH; abundance: -; j_gene: TRBJ1-5; v_gene: TRBV30
CDR3aa: AIKGGSYEQY; abundance: few; j_gene: TRBJ2-7; v_gene: TRBV10-3
CDR3aa: ASSTGTVMGGYT; abundance: -; j_gene: TRBJ1-2; v_gene: TRBV19
CDR3aa: ASSSSVQGEAF; abundance: -; j_gene: TRBJ1-1; v_gene: TRBV4-2
CDR3aa: AWSASSSYNEQF; abundance: -; j_gene: TRBJ2-1; v_gene: TRBV30
CDR3aa: AWSLFKQETQY; abundance: -; j_gene: TRBJ2-5; v_gene: TRBV30
CDR3aa: ASSFSGSFSGNTIY; abundance: -; j_gene: TRBJ1-3; v_gene: TRBV5-1
CDR3aa: SVGRQGYKGQLF; abundance: -; j_gene: TRBJ1-4; v_gene: TRBV29-1
CDR3aa: ASSLVHRETQY; abundance: -; j_gene: -; v_gene: TRBV11-2
CDR3aa: ASSGGNKETQY; abundance: -; j_gene: TRBJ2-5; v_gene: TRBV25-1
CDR3aa: ASSSTGPKNIQY; abundance: -; j_gene: TRBJ2-4; v_gene: TRBV6-6